One and the same sample provided the 31 T cell receptor beta chains below, sequenced in a study of T cell clonality in common variable immunodeficiency. Sequencing used immunoSEQ multiplex PCR; TCRdb keeps in-frame clones, though not all of them. Altogether about 81,000 clones were found in the sample, and no singletons occur. The material sequenced was peripheral blood mononuclear cells. All receptors derive from a person aged 18-69 years in good health.

This clone has a count of ten or more. The read gets to within 3 residues of the CDR3 end, and the germline J gene fills in the rest. The chain links TRBV5-1 to TRBJ2-5; 14 bases match TRBD2. The CDR3 spans 18 residues. With V trimmed by 4 bases and J by 0 bases, 8 bases remained unmatched. CDR1 and CDR2 from the germline V gene are SGHRS and YFSETQ. CDR3 DNA, as far as it was read: TGCGCCAGCAGCCTCGGGACTAGCGGGAGAACCAACCAAGAGACC. It is translated as CASSLGTSGRTNQET. The CDR3 in full is CASSLGTSGRTNQETQYF.

This clone came up many times. The CDR3 end falls 3 residues outside the read, so it is completed with the germline J gene. V usage is TRBV10-3 and J usage is TRBJ2-3; TRBD2 might be the D (5 bases). Germline CDR1 reads ENHRY; CDR2 reads SYGVKD. The V gene lost 8 bases and the J gene lost 3 bases, with 15 bases spanning the gap. The CDR3 runs 14 residues. The CDR3 loop reads CAIGSVRGTDTQYF. The sequenced CDR3 bases are TGTGCCATCGGATCGGTGAGAGGGACAGATACG.

In this sample, this clone turned up many times. Sequencing ends 3 residues short of the CDR3 end; the germline J gene provides the rest. The chain joins TRBV6-2 or TRBV6-3 to TRBJ1-5, with D perhaps TRBD1 (5 bases). Trimming stripped 7 bases from V and 4 bases from J, with 20 bases between. This CDR3 contains 16 residues. The germline CDR1 and CDR2 sequences are MNHEY and SVGEGT. The part of the CDR3 DNA that was read is TGTGCCAGCAAATACTCGGTCGGTAGGGGTAATCAGCCC. Encoded protein: CASKYSVGRGNQP. The full CDR3 is CASKYSVGRGNQPQHF.

Notes on this clone: The read ends 3 residues before the CDR3 terminus; that terminus is restored from the germline J gene. The chain links TRBV7-9 to TRBJ1-5, with TRBD1 matching over 7 bases. Germline CDR1 reads SEHNR; CDR2 reads FQNEAQ (reference sequence). The CDR3 totals 14 residues. V lost 5 bases, J lost 2 bases, and 3 bases stayed unmatched. The CDR3 bases that were read are TGTGCCAGCAGCATCGGACAGGGCAATCAGCCC. Protein product: CASSIGQGNQP. The complete CDR3 reads CASSIGQGNQPQHF. The full variable domain, completed using reference TRBV7-9 and TRBJ1-5, is DTGVSQNPRHKITKRGQNVTFRCDPISEHNRLYWYRQTLGQGPEFLTYFQNEAQLEKSRLLSDRFSAERPKGSFSTLEIQRTEQGDSAMYLCASSIGQGNQPQHFGDGTRLSIL.

This clone was picked up a small number of times. The read stops 3 residues short of the end of the CDR3; the missing end is completed from the germline J gene. The chain carries TRBV20-1 and TRBJ2-1; TRBD2 aligns across 8 bases. Per germline, CDR1 DFQATT and CDR2 SNEGSKA (reference sequence). After removal of 6 bases from V and 0 bases from J, the junction contained 19 bases not matched to a gene. This CDR3 spans 19 amino acids. Incomplete CDR3 DNA: TGCAGTGCCCGAGGAACTAGCGGTCAGCCCTTGGGCTCCTACAATGAG. Translation gives CSARGTSGQPLGSYNE. In full, the CDR3 reads CSARGTSGQPLGSYNEQFF.

At least ten counts were recorded for this clone. The read gets to within 3 residues of the CDR3 end, and the germline J gene fills in the rest. This chain links TRBV11-2 with TRBJ1-4, with 8 nucleotides matching TRBD1. Germline CDR1 reads SGHAT; CDR2 reads FQNNGV. The ends lost 4 bases at V and 3 bases at J; junction bases unmatched: 4. The CDR3 sequence is 15 residues long. CDR3 amino acids: CASSYQGAPNEKLFF. The DNA read from the CDR3 is TGTGCCAGCAGCTACCAGGGGGCTCCTAATGAAAAA.

This clone was picked up many times. Sequencing ends 3 residues short of the CDR3 end; the germline J gene provides the rest. This rearrangement joins TRBV18 to TRBJ2-1; D possibly corresponds to TRBD1 (6 bases). Trimming cost V 3 bases and J 8 bases, with 14 bases left between them. The CDR3 runs to 14 residues. Germline CDR1 KGHSH, CDR2 LQKENI. The CDR3 is CASSPRQASDEQFF. CDR3 DNA, as far as it was read: TGTGCCAGCTCACCCCGACAGGCCAGCGATGAG.

This clone showed up many times. Germline and junction disagree at one end, which may indicate a read error. The sequence runs out 3 residues before the end of the CDR3; the remainder is reconstructed from the germline J gene. The chain uses TRBV29-1 and TRBJ2-6, with D perhaps matching TRBD2 (6 bases). CDR3 length: 14 amino acids. CDR1 and CDR2 from the germline V gene are SQVTM and ANQGSEA. The CDR3 sequence is CSVGSPPGGNVLTF. CDR3 DNA (partial): TGCAGCGTTGGATCCCCCCCCGGGGGCAACGTC.

This clone was seen many times. The sequence runs out 3 residues before the end of the CDR3; the remainder is reconstructed from the germline J gene. The chain uses TRBV20-1 and TRBJ1-1, with a possible D match to TRBD1 (5 bases). Per germline, CDR1 DFQATT and CDR2 SNEGSKA (reference sequence). This CDR3 spans 14 amino acids. With 4 bases removed from V and 0 bases from J, the gap between germline ends came to 12 bases. Incomplete CDR3 DNA: TGCAGTGCTACGGGGGATGCCATGAACACTGAA. Its protein product is CSATGDAMNTE. The whole CDR3 sequence is CSATGDAMNTEAFF.

Ten or more counts support this clone. The CDR3 end lies 3 residues beyond the end of the read and is filled in from the germline J gene. This chain uses TRBV10-1 with TRBJ2-3; 7 bases line up with TRBD2. J was trimmed by 3 bases and V by 4 bases; bases with no gene match: 7. The CDR3 runs to 15 residues. CDR1 and CDR2 (germline): WNHNN, SYGVQD (reference sequence). The CDR3 sequence is CASSGLAEGTDTQYF. CDR3 bases read: TGCGCCAGCAGTGGGCTAGCGGAAGGAACAGATACG.

This clone was counted ten times or more. The sequence runs out 3 residues before the end of the CDR3; the remainder is reconstructed from the germline J gene. The rearrangement joins TRBV20-1 to TRBJ1-4; D is unclear. The germline V and J ends were trimmed by 5 bases and 8 bases, with 12 bases remaining between them. The germline gives CDR1 DFQATT, CDR2 SNEGSKA (reference sequence). This CDR3 spans 12 amino acids. CDR3 DNA, as far as it was read: TGCAGTGCTTCCAGGAGCAGGGAAAAA. This gives the protein CSASRSREK. The full CDR3 is CSASRSREKLFF.

This clone appeared many times. From the germline J gene comes the end of the CDR3, since the read stops 3 residues before it. The gene calls are TRBV28 and TRBJ2-1, with D perhaps TRBD1 (6 bases). CDR3 length equals 12 residues. CDR1 MDHEN and CDR2 SYDVKM come from the germline V gene. With 6 bases removed from V and 9 bases from J, the gap between germline ends came to 12 bases. Partial CDR3 DNA: TGTGCCAGCAGAACAGACAGGATTGAG. Amino acid sequence: CASRTDRIE. The complete CDR3 sequence is CASRTDRIEQFF.

This clone was detected many times. The CDR3 end falls 3 residues outside the read, so it is completed with the germline J gene. The chain joins TRBV15 to TRBJ2-3; D tentatively fits TRBD1 or TRBD2 (6 bases each). V was cut by 6 bases and J by 1 base, with 8 bases left in between. The V gene's germline CDR1 is LNHNV and CDR2 YYDKDF (reference sequence). The CDR3 runs 13 residues. Incomplete CDR3 DNA: TGTGCCACCAGGGAGGGGGGCACAGATACG. It translates to CATREGGTDT. In full, the CDR3 is CATREGGTDTQYF.

This clone was counted at least ten times. The read comes to an end 3 residues before the CDR3 does, leaving the germline J gene to fill in the end. The V gene is TRBV9, the J gene TRBJ2-7, with a tentative D call TRBD1 (6 bases). The V and J ends lost 4 bases and 0 bases respectively, with 14 bases between them. CDR1 is SGDLS, CDR2 YYNGEE, per germline. CDR3 length equals 15 residues. The covered CDR3 bases are TGTGCCAGCAGCCCCGGGACACTTAGCTCCTACGAG. Its protein is CASSPGTLSSYE. The whole CDR3 reads CASSPGTLSSYEQYF.

This clone was recorded many times. The sequenced fragment ends 3 residues before the CDR3 boundary, so the rest is inferred from the germline J gene. The rearrangement joins TRBV4-1 to TRBJ1-4; TRBD1 agrees at 8 bases. The CDR3 sequence is 15 residues long. J gave up 7 bases and V 4 bases, and 8 bases lay outside the gene matches. The germline V gene encodes CDR1 MGHRA and CDR2 YSYEKL. The covered CDR3 bases are TGCGCCAGCAGCCCAGGGCAGGGGGCCGGTGAAAAA. Residues: CASSPGQGAGEK. The entire CDR3 protein is CASSPGQGAGEKLFF.

This clone appeared many times. Read coverage stops 3 residues before the CDR3 terminus; the germline J gene supplies the remainder. V gene TRBV19 combines with J gene TRBJ1-2; TRBD1 matches 10 bases. Per germline, CDR1 LNHDA and CDR2 SQIVND (reference sequence). The V and J ends lost 7 bases and 1 base, in that order; junction bases with no gene match: 9. This CDR3 comprises 16 residues. This CDR3 reads CASKGTGASINYGYTF. CDR3 bases read: TGTGCCAGTAAAGGGACAGGGGCCTCCATTAACTATGGC.

This clone was picked up many times. Mismatch with germline at one junction end may stem from a read error. With the read ending 3 residues before the CDR3 end, the germline J gene is used to fill in that end. The gene calls are TRBV7-7 and TRBJ2-1; 9 bases fit TRBD2. Germline V gene lookup returns CDR1 SSHAT and CDR2 FNYEAQ (reference sequence). The CDR3 extends over 15 amino acids. CDR3 bases read: TGTGCTAGCAGCCACGGAAGCGGGAGGAACAATGAG. Protein product: CASSHGSGRNNE. The entire CDR3 protein is CASSHGSGRNNEQFF.

This clone was seen at least ten times. The read ends 3 residues early relative to the CDR3; the germline J gene fills the gap. The gene calls are TRBV5-4 and TRBJ1-2, with D perhaps matching TRBD1 (6 bases). Germline values: CDR1 SGHNT, CDR2 YYREEE (reference sequence). V dropped 0 bases and J dropped 2 bases, with 14 bases sitting between them. The CDR3 extends over 16 amino acids. The CDR3 region is CASSLGPGVANYGYTF. The covered CDR3 bases are TGTGCCAGCAGCTTGGGGCCAGGGGTAGCCAACTATGGC.

This clone was seen at least ten times. The observed sequence ends 3 residues before the CDR3 terminus, with the missing tail filled in from the germline J gene. The V gene is TRBV20-1, the J gene TRBJ2-7; 9 positions agree with TRBD1. This CDR3 has 14 residues. Looked up from germline, CDR1 is DFQATT and CDR2 is SNEGSKA (reference sequence). V shed 4 bases, J shed 4 bases, and the junction held 8 bases outside the gene matches. The CDR3 is CSATSQGARYEQYF. Incomplete CDR3 DNA: TGCAGTGCTACCTCACAGGGGGCGCGGTACGAG.

Ten or more counts support this clone. CDR3 DNA, as far as it was read: TGCAGTGCTAACGACGAGGGGGATACG. Protein product: CSANDEGDT. In full, the CDR3 reads CSANDEGDTQYF. The chain links TRBV20-1 to TRBJ2-3; perhaps D is TRBD1 or TRBD2 (5 bases each). Coverage ceases 3 residues before the CDR3 finishes, and the germline J gene fills in the end. The CDR3 is 12 amino acids. CDR1 is DFQATT, CDR2 SNEGSKA, per germline (reference sequence). Trimming shortened V by 4 bases and J by 6 bases, and 11 bases separated the two germline ends.

This clone appeared many times. CDR3 sequence reads: CASSLGLAGPDTQYF. Incomplete CDR3 DNA: TGTGCCAGCAGCTTAGGACTAGCGGGACCAGATACG. J is TRBJ2-3 and V is TRBV7-3; the match to TRBD2 covers 12 bases. The read comes to an end 3 residues before the CDR3 does, leaving the germline J gene to fill in the end. V lost 2 bases to trimming and J lost 4 bases; unmatched junction nucleotides: 1. This CDR3 has 15 residues. Germline CDR1 reads SGHTA; CDR2 reads FQGTGA.

This clone was recorded many times. Coverage ceases 3 residues before the CDR3 finishes, and the germline J gene fills in the end. The chain joins TRBV7-8 to TRBJ2-7; 11 bases line up with TRBD1. After removal of 3 bases from V and 6 bases from J, the junction contained 10 bases not matched to a gene. CDR1 is SGHVS and CDR2 is FQNEAQ in the germline V gene. The CDR3 length is 16 residues. The covered CDR3 bases are TGTGCCAGCAGCTTTGCCGACGGGACAGGGGGATCCGAG. This encodes CASSFADGTGGSE. In full, the CDR3 reads CASSFADGTGGSEQYF. The full variable domain, its missing parts supplied by reference TRBV7-8 and TRBJ2-7, is GAGVSQSPRYKVAKRGQDVALRCDPISGHVSLFWYQQALGQGPEFLTYFQNEAQLDKSGLPSDRFFAERPEGSVSTLKIQRTQQEDSAVYLCASSFADGTGGSEQYFGPGTRLTVT.

Comment on this clone: The read is 3 residues too short to cover the CDR3 end, so that end is filled in from the germline J gene. The genes are TRBV5-4 and TRBJ2-7; the D gene is possibly TRBD1 (5 bases). Germline CDR1 and CDR2: SGHNT and YYREEE (reference sequence). Trimming removed 3 bases at V and 0 bases at J, with 16 bases between. CDR3 length equals 16 residues. The CDR3 sequence: CASSSSQGYSSYEQYF. Incomplete CDR3 DNA: TGTGCCAGCAGCTCGAGTCAGGGTTATAGCTCCTACGAG.

This clone was seen repeatedly, ten times or more. The read finishes 3 residues shy of the CDR3 end, and the germline J gene is used to complete it. This sequence joins TRBV2 and TRBJ1-1; 8 nucleotides match TRBD1. The V segment lost 6 bases and the J segment 3 bases; nucleotides outside the gene matches: 3. There are 13 residues in the CDR3. Germline lookup yields CDR1 SNHLY and CDR2 FYNNEI. CDR3 sequence reads: CASRTGVHTEAFF. The part of the CDR3 DNA that was read is TGTGCCAGCAGGACAGGGGTGCACACTGAA.

In its sample, this clone was seen many times. The CDR3 extends 3 residues past the end of the read, so its final part is completed from the germline J gene. The gene calls are TRBV7-2 and TRBJ1-4; 9 bases are a match to TRBD1. From germline, CDR1 is SGHTA and CDR2 FQGNSA. This CDR3 region has 13 residues. CDR3 region: CASSLGQGSKLFF. The sequenced CDR3 bases are TGTGCCAGCAGCCTCGGACAGGGGTCGAAA. Filled out from reference TRBV7-2 and TRBJ1-4, the complete variable domain reads GAGVSQSPSNKVTEKGKDVELRCDPISGHTALYWYRQSLGQGLEFLIYFQGNSAPDKSGLPSDRFSAERTGGSVSTLTIQRTQQEDSAVYLCASSLGQGSKLFFGSGTQLSVL.

This clone occurred many times. The DNA ends 3 residues before the CDR3 does, and the rest of the CDR3 is filled in from the germline J gene. The rearrangement joins TRBV6-4 to TRBJ1-5, with D perhaps TRBD1 (5 bases). The CDR3 runs to 15 residues. The V gene lost 4 bases and the J gene lost 2 bases, with 12 bases spanning the gap. In germline, CDR1 is MRHNA, CDR2 SNTAGT. The CDR3 loop reads CASSAGSGGNQPQHF. The CDR3 bases that were read are TGTGCCAGCAGTGCTGGGTCGGGGGGCAATCAGCCC.

This clone has ten or more counts. The germline gene is not matched at one end of the junction; a read error may be the cause. Read sequence stops 3 residues before the CDR3 end, and the germline J gene provides the missing end. J is TRBJ2-7 and V is TRBV4-2; D not certain. Germline lookup yields CDR1 LGHNA and CDR2 YNFKEQ. The CDR3 totals 15 residues. The DNA read from the CDR3 is TGCGCCAGCAGCCAAGATCCGTACAGCACCTACGAG. This encodes CASSQDPYSTYE. The whole CDR3 protein is CASSQDPYSTYEQYF.

This clone was detected many times. The read finishes 3 residues shy of the CDR3 end, and the germline J gene is used to complete it. The rearrangement joins TRBV6-2 or TRBV6-3 to TRBJ1-2, with D uncertain. Germline-derived CDR1 and CDR2 are MNHEY and SVGEGT. This CDR3 is built from 13 residues. The CDR3 sequence: CASSAVEAGGYTF. The sequenced part of the CDR3 DNA is TGTGCCAGCAGTGCCGTCGAGGCGGGAGGC.

At least ten counts were recorded for this clone. CDR3 bases read: TGTGCCAGTAGTATGCTCCCAGGGACCGGGGAG. Residues: CASSMLPGTGE. The entire CDR3 protein is CASSMLPGTGELFF. The gene calls are TRBV19 and TRBJ2-2; D possibly corresponds to TRBD1 (5 bases). The CDR3 end lies 3 residues beyond the end of the read and is filled in from the germline J gene. The CDR3 has 14 residues. V was shortened by 3 bases and J by 5 bases, with 10 bases between the two germline ends. Per the germline V gene, CDR1 is LNHDA and CDR2 is SQIVND (reference sequence). The entire variable domain, with the rest obtained from reference TRBV19 and TRBJ2-2, is as follows: DGGITQSPKYLFRKEGQNVTLSCEQNLNHDAMYWYRQDPGQGLRLIYYSQIVNDFQKGDIAEGYSVSREKKESFPLTVTSAQKNPTAFYLCASSMLPGTGELFFGEGSRLTVL.

This clone was seen at least ten times. The read halts 3 residues ahead of the CDR3 end, with the missing end drawn from the germline J gene. This chain connects TRBV6-2 or TRBV6-3 to TRBJ2-1; 7 positions match TRBD2. Germline values: CDR1 MNHEY, CDR2 SVGEGT. CDR3 size: 16 residues. The V gene end was trimmed by 8 bases and the J gene end by 8 bases; junction bases not matched to a gene: 18. The part of the CDR3 DNA that was read is TGTGCCAGCGTATCCGCGGGGGAGGGCCTTATGGATGAG. As protein: CASVSAGEGLMDE. In full, the CDR3 is CASVSAGEGLMDEQFF.

This clone came up many times. The read ends 3 residues before the CDR3 terminus; that terminus is restored from the germline J gene. This sequence joins TRBV7-2 and TRBJ2-7, with TRBD2 matching over 7 bases. The germline V gene has CDR1 SGHTA and CDR2 FQGNSA. The CDR3 is made up of 15 amino acids. V lost 5 bases to trimming and J lost 6 bases; unmatched junction nucleotides: 13. The CDR3 region is CASSKRLSGGGEQYF. The part of the CDR3 DNA that was read is TGTGCCAGCAGCAAGAGACTTAGTGGGGGGGGCGAG.